This is a list of T cell receptor beta chains from one sample in a study of blood T cells in healthy people across ages. TCRdb recomputed calls from the 5' RACE reads with MiXCR, one row per CDR3 protein. The sample lists 2 million or so distinct CDR3 sequences, roughly 52% occurring once. Sequencing was done on a sample of blood. These receptors originate from a woman in her thirties or forties in good health. Both conserved end residues are part of each CDR3. The D gene is left open where the match is weak. Clone size appears in some rows only: once, few, many, or a class for an expanded clone.

clone_size: many
d_call: TRBD2
v_call: TRBV5-5
j_call: TRBJ2-3
cdr3_nt: TGTGCCAGCAGCTTAACTCCGGCGGGGGGTACAGATACGCAGTATTTT
cdr3_aa: CASSLTPAGGTDTQYF

clone_size: .
d_call: TRBD1
v_call: TRBV13
j_call: TRBJ2-5
cdr3_nt: TGTGCCAGCAGCCGGACAGGGGAGAGTGAGGAGACCCAGTACTTC
cdr3_aa: CASSRTGESEETQYF

clone_size: once
d_call: .
v_call: TRBV6-2/TRBV6-3
j_call: TRBJ1-2
cdr3_nt: TGTGCCAGCAGTTCGCAACAGGGTCTGGGAGGCTACACCTTC
cdr3_aa: CASSSQQGLGGYTF

clone_size: .
d_call: TRBD1
v_call: TRBV20-1
j_call: TRBJ2-1
cdr3_nt: TGCAGTGCTAGACCCCCAGGGGGCGGTGAGCAGTTCTTC
cdr3_aa: CSARPPGGGEQFF

clone_size: .
d_call: .
v_call: TRBV27
j_call: TRBJ2-6
cdr3_nt: TGTGCCAGCATCCGACAGAACTCTGGGGCCAACGTCCTGACTTTC
cdr3_aa: CASIRQNSGANVLTF

clone_size: .
d_call: .
v_call: TRBV27
j_call: TRBJ2-2
cdr3_nt: TGTGCCAGCAGTTTAGAGGGCTCCAGGGAAGGCGGGGAGCTGTTTTTT
cdr3_aa: CASSLEGSREGGELFF

clone_size: few
d_call: TRBD2
v_call: TRBV4-1
j_call: TRBJ2-1
cdr3_nt: TGCGCCAGCAGCCAAGATCCCCGAGGAAGCGGGGCCTACAATGAGCAGTTCTTC
cdr3_aa: CASSQDPRGSGAYNEQFF

clone_size: .
d_call: TRBD1
v_call: TRBV12-3/TRBV12-4
j_call: TRBJ2-3
cdr3_nt: TGTGCCAGCAGTGACCGGGACAGTGTTACAGATACGCAGTATTTT
cdr3_aa: CASSDRDSVTDTQYF

clone_size: few
d_call: .
v_call: TRBV15
j_call: TRBJ2-3
cdr3_nt: TGTGCCACCGGACCCGCCATCCGGGCTGATACGCAGTATTTT
cdr3_aa: CATGPAIRADTQYF

clone_size: .
d_call: .
v_call: TRBV4-3
j_call: TRBJ2-3
cdr3_nt: TGCGCCAGCAGCCAAGCGCGTGCAGGGATGAGAGATACGCAGTATTTT
cdr3_aa: CASSQARAGMRDTQYF

clone_size: .
d_call: .
v_call: TRBV7-2
j_call: TRBJ2-7
cdr3_nt: TGTGCCAGCACCTTATATGGGAGCTCCTACGAGCAGTACTTC
cdr3_aa: CASTLYGSSYEQYF

clone_size: few
d_call: TRBD2
v_call: TRBV4-2
j_call: TRBJ2-5
cdr3_nt: TGTGCCAGCAGCCTGGGACTAGCGGGGGTAGGAGAAGAGACCCAGTACTTC
cdr3_aa: CASSLGLAGVGEETQYF

clone_size: .
d_call: .
v_call: TRBV15
j_call: TRBJ1-1
cdr3_nt: TGTGCCACCAGCAGAAAACCCGCACCGAGAGAAAACACTGAAGCTTTCTTT
cdr3_aa: CATSRKPAPRENTEAFF

clone_size: .
d_call: .
v_call: TRBV5-1
j_call: TRBJ1-4
cdr3_nt: TGCGCCGGCAGGGCCGGAGGGGGAATGGATGAAAAACTGTTTTTT
cdr3_aa: CAGRAGGGMDEKLFF

clone_size: .
d_call: .
v_call: TRBV9
j_call: TRBJ2-3
cdr3_nt: TGTGCCAGCAGCGTATCCCTCCACACAGATACGCAGTATTTT
cdr3_aa: CASSVSLHTDTQYF

clone_size: .
d_call: .
v_call: TRBV5-1
j_call: TRBJ2-3
cdr3_nt: TGCGCCAGCAGCCCGTGGGATAGCCGAGACACAGATACGCAGTATTTT
cdr3_aa: CASSPWDSRDTDTQYF

clone_size: .
d_call: .
v_call: TRBV5-8
j_call: TRBJ2-1
cdr3_nt: TGTGCCAGCAGCTCTACAGGGAGCATCTTGTTCTTC
cdr3_aa: CASSSTGSILFF

clone_size: few
d_call: .
v_call: TRBV4-3
j_call: TRBJ1-2
cdr3_nt: TGCGCCAGCAGCCAAGAAGGGCCGTTTTTCTATGGCTACACCTTC
cdr3_aa: CASSQEGPFFYGYTF

clone_size: .
d_call: .
v_call: TRBV29-1
j_call: TRBJ2-4
cdr3_nt: TGCAGCGTTTTTTACGGCATTCAGTACTTC
cdr3_aa: CSVFYGIQYF

clone_size: few
d_call: TRBD1
v_call: TRBV7-2
j_call: TRBJ2-5
cdr3_nt: TGTGCCAGCAGCTTAGGAGGTACAGGGGTTAAAGAGACCCAGTACTTC
cdr3_aa: CASSLGGTGVKETQYF

clone_size: few
d_call: TRBD1
v_call: TRBV10-3
j_call: TRBJ2-4
cdr3_nt: TGTGCCATCAGTGAGTCGAGCCCCGGACAGGTCGGCGGATCCAAAAACATTCAGTACTTC
cdr3_aa: CAISESSPGQVGGSKNIQYF